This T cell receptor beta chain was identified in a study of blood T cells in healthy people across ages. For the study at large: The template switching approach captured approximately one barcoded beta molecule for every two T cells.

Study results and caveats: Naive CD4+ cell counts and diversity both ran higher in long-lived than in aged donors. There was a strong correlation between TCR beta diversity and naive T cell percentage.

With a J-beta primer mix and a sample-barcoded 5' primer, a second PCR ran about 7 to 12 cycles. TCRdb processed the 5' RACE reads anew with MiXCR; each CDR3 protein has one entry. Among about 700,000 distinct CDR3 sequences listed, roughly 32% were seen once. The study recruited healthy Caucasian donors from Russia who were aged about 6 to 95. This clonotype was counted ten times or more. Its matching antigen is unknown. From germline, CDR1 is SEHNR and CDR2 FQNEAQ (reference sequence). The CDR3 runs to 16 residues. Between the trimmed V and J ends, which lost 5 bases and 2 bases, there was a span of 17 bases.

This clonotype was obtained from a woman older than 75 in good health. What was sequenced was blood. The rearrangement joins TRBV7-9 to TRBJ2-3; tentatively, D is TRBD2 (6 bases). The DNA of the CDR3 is TGTGCCAGCAGCATACCTGAGGGAGGTTCCACAGATACGCAGTATTTT. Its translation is CASSIPEGGSTDTQYF. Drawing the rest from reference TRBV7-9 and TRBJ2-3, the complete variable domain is DTGVSQNPRHKITKRGQNVTFRCDPISEHNRLYWYRQTLGQGPEFLTYFQNEAQLEKSRLLSDRFSAERPKGSFSTLEIQRTEQGDSAMYLCASSIPEGGSTDTQYFGPGTRLTVL.